This TCR beta chain came from a study of PD-1 blockade in classical Hodgkin lymphoma. Study at large: Administration of nivolumab to patients was at 3 mg/kg intravenously every 2 weeks.

General observations from the study: The repertoire differences lack a defined cause, possibly disease activity or prior therapy.

The table lists this clone with a few counts. The target antigen is unknown. Relapse was seen in all patients after autologous stem cell transplantation, and brentuximab vedotin exposure was variable. Germline V gene lookup returns CDR1 LGHNA and CDR2 YSLEER. The CDR3 loop spans 15 amino acids. Trimming removed 0 bases at V and 4 bases at J, with 10 bases between. Profiled with immunoSEQ multiplex PCR; TCRdb holds only in-frame clones, not every one. This sample yields about 36,000 clones, of which approximately 69% are seen a single time; less than 15% belongs to the top ten. The specimen was peripheral blood mononuclear cells (PBMCs), collected before the second cycle of nivolumab. V usage is TRBV4-3 and J usage is TRBJ2-1; a weak D match, TRBD1 (5 bases). The TCR comes from a human donor with classical Hodgkin lymphoma. CDR3 nucleotide sequence: TGCGCCAGCAGCCAAGATTGGGGCCAATACAATGAGCAGTTCTTC. Amino acids: CASSQDWGQYNEQFF.